The 10 T cell receptor beta chains below come from one sample, sequenced in a study of T cell responses to AZD1222 COVID-19 vaccine. Produced via immunoSEQ multiplex PCR; TCRdb's table is partial and in-frame only. Of about 120,000 clones listed, 85% to 95% are singletons. The sample here was peripheral blood, taken 28 days after the second AZD1222 dose. All receptors derive from an adult who received the AZD1222 COVID-19 vaccine.

V gene TRBV13 combines with J gene TRBJ2-3; D ambiguous. The germline V gene encodes CDR1 PRHDT and CDR2 FYEKMQ (reference sequence). The CDR3 loop spans 12 amino acids. V lost 5 bases and J 7 bases, leaving 10 bases between the germline ends. DNA of the CDR3: TGTGCCAGCAGCCCCATAGGAAATACGCAGTATTTT. Amino acid sequence: CASSPIGNTQYF.

V usage is TRBV10-3 and J usage is TRBJ1-1; no clear D gene. The CDR3 has 14 amino acids. Trimming removed 10 bases from V and 4 bases from J, with 19 bases in between. Germline V gives CDR1 ENHRY, CDR2 SYGVKD. CDR3 bases: TGTGCCACCCGTAAAGGCGGACGGACCACTGAAGCTTTCTTT. It yields the protein CATRKGGRTTEAFF.

This clone showed up just a few times. V usage is TRBV2 and J usage is TRBJ1-5; tentatively, D is TRBD1 (5 bases). CDR3 length: 15 residues. Germline values: CDR1 SNHLY, CDR2 FYNNEI. Trimming shortened V by 6 bases and J by 0 bases, and 12 bases separated the two germline ends. CDR3 residues: CASSKGPFSNQPQHF. Written as DNA, the CDR3 is TGTGCCAGCAGCAAGGGACCGTTTAGCAATCAGCCCCAGCATTTT.

The rearrangement links TRBV5-4 to TRBJ2-7; D remains ambiguous. V was clipped by 2 bases and J by 3 bases, with 12 bases between them. The CDR3 extends over 14 amino acids. Germline assignment: CDR1 SGHNT and CDR2 YYREEE (reference sequence). The CDR3 nucleotides are TGTGCCAGCAGCTTTGTGAGACTTAACTACGAGCAGTACTTC. Its protein product is CASSFVRLNYEQYF.

CDR3 sequence (DNA): TGTGCCAGCAGCCCCACGGGACAGCCGTACCAAGAGACCCAGTACTTC. This encodes CASSPTGQPYQETQYF. The V gene is TRBV9, the J gene TRBJ2-5; 7 nucleotides line up with TRBD1. CDR1 is SGDLS and CDR2 is YYNGEE in the germline V gene. The CDR3 covers 16 residues. The V gene end was trimmed by 4 bases and the J gene end by 0 bases; junction bases not matched to a gene: 9.

This clone was observed once. The rearrangement joins TRBV6-5 to TRBJ1-1; D uncertain. The germline CDR1 and CDR2 sequences are MNHEY and SVGAGI. Trimming pared 5 bases from V and 4 bases from J, leaving 14 bases between. The CDR3 is made up of 14 amino acids. The CDR3 nucleotides read TGTGCCAGCAGTCCTATTAAGATCTCCACTGAAGCTTTCTTT. It specifies CASSPIKISTEAFF.

This clone has more than one count but fewer than ten. Within the sample, other DNA sequences also encode this same CDR3. V usage is TRBV2 and J usage is TRBJ2-2; D call uncertain. Germline-derived CDR1 and CDR2 are SNHLY and FYNNEI. The V end lost 1 base, the J end lost 2 bases, and 8 bases lay between the germline ends. The CDR3 has 15 residues. The CDR3 loop reads CASSEDRPNTGELFF. The CDR3 DNA is TGTGCCAGCAGTGAAGACAGACCTAACACCGGGGAGCTGTTTTTT.

The J gene is TRBJ1-5, the V gene TRBV4-1, with TRBD1 identical over 8 bases. V shed 0 bases, J shed 3 bases, and the junction held 7 bases outside the gene matches. The CDR3 has 17 amino acids. Germline values: CDR1 MGHRA, CDR2 YSYEKL. In nucleotides, the CDR3 is TGCGCCAGCAGCCAAGACCCACAGGGGGGCCCCAATCAGCCCCAGCATTTT. It encodes CASSQDPQGGPNQPQHF.

This chain uses TRBV27 with TRBJ1-2; no reliable D call. The CDR3 is 15 amino acids. In germline, CDR1 is MNHEY, CDR2 SMNVEV (reference sequence). V was trimmed by 2 bases and J by 4 bases, leaving 14 bases between them. CDR3 DNA: TGTGCCAGCAGTTTAACCCCAGGCCGGGGCTATGGCTACACCTTC. Translating gives CASSLTPGRGYGYTF.

V is TRBV9 and J is TRBJ2-7; the D call may be TRBD1 or TRBD2 (6 bases each). CDR3 length: 15 amino acids. Per germline, CDR1 SGDLS and CDR2 YYNGEE. Trimming shortened V by 0 bases and J by 6 bases, and 16 bases separated the two germline ends. The CDR3 bases are TGTGCCAGCAGCGTAGGAGCTAGCGTCAGGGGCGAGCAGTACTTC. Translation gives CASSVGASVRGEQYF.